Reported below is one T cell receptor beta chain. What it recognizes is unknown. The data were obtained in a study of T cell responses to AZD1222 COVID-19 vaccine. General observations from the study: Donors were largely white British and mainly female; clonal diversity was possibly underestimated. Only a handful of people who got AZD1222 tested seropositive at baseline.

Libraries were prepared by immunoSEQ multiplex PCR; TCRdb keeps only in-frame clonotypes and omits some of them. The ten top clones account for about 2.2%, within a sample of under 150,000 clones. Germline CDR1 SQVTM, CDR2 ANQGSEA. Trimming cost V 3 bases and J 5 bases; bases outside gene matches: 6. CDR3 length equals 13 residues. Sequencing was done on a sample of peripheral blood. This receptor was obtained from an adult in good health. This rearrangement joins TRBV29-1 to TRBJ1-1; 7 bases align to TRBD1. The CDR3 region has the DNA TGCAGCGTTGAGGTCCAGGGGGGTACTGAAGCTTTCTTT. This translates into CSVEVQGGTEAFF.